This T cell receptor (beta chain) is drawn from a study of PD-1 and CTLA-4 blockade in melanoma. The germline gives CDR1 SEHNR, CDR2 FQNEAQ (reference sequence). The CDR3 contains 15 residues. The junction had 7 bases not matched to a gene; V was cut back by 2 bases and J by 5 bases. The data were produced by immunoSEQ multiplex PCR, yet TCRdb's version contains in-frame clones alone and is incomplete. In the table there are approximately 33,000 clones, 75% to 95% of which are singletons. The chain recombines TRBV7-9 with TRBJ1-2; 8 bases are shared with TRBD1. The input for sequencing was CD8+ T cells from peripheral blood, taken from a patient given anti-PD-1 treatment. The receptor's source is a human donor with melanoma. The CDR3 DNA sequence: TGTGCCAGCAGCTTACCGGACAGGGTTTATTATGGCTACACCTTC. Translating it yields CASSLPDRVYYGYTF.